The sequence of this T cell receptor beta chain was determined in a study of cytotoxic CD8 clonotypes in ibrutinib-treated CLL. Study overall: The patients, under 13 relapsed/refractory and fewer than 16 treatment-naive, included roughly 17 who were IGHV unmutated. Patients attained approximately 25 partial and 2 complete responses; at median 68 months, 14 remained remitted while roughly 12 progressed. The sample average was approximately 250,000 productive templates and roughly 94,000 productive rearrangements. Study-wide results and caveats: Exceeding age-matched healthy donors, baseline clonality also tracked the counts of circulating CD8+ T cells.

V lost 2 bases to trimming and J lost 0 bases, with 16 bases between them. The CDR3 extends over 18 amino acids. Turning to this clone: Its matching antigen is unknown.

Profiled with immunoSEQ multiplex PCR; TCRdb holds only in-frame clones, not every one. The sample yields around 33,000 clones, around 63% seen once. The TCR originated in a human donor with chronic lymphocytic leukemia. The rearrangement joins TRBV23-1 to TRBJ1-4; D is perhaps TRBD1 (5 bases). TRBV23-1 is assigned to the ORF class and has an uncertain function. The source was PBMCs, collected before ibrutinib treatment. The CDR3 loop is CASSQGGMPHSTNEKLFF. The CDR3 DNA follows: TGCGCCAGCAGTCAAGGGGGGATGCCACACTCAACTAATGAAAAACTGTTTTTT.